A single sample is the source of the 19 T cell receptor beta chains below, sequenced in a study of long-term antiretroviral therapy in people with HIV. Survey-level resolution applied to immunoSEQ assay v3.0. The repertoire was sequenced with immunoSEQ multiplex PCR; TCRdb's copy has only in-frame clones and lacks some. Here the sample spans 23,000 or so clones, 82% being singletons. The sequenced sample was unsorted PBMCs, obtained 0.2 years after starting antiretroviral therapy. The receptors derive from a woman in her twenties or thirties with HIV.

This sequence joins TRBV7-9 and TRBJ2-1, with D possibly being TRBD1 (6 bases). The CDR3 is 15 residues long. V was shortened by 4 bases and J by 6 bases, with 16 bases between the two germline ends. CDR1 is SEHNR, CDR2 FQNEAQ, per germline (reference sequence). CDR3 loop: CASSSLEVGGNEQFF. The DNA for the CDR3 is TGTGCCAGCAGCTCTCTGGAAGTAGGGGGCAATGAGCAGTTCTTC.

The V call is TRBV9, the J call TRBJ1-2; D gene unclear. The germline V gene encodes CDR1 SGDLS and CDR2 YYNGEE. V was cut by 0 bases and J by 1 base, with 10 bases left in between. The CDR3 loop spans 15 amino acids. CDR3 region: CASSVAESLNYGYTF. The DNA of the CDR3 is TGTGCCAGCAGCGTAGCCGAAAGTCTTAACTATGGCTACACCTTC.

V is TRBV11-2 and J is TRBJ2-5, with 8 positions matching TRBD2. Germline trimming cut 5 bases from V and 5 bases from J; bases unmatched to any gene: 19. The CDR3 length is 18 residues. Germline loops: CDR1 SGHAT, CDR2 FQNNGV. The CDR3 DNA follows: TGTGCCAGCAGCACCGGGGGGTCGAGCGGGGGACTAGGGGAGACCCAGTACTTC. Its protein is CASSTGGSSGGLGETQYF.

This clone was found a few times. J is TRBJ2-3 and V is TRBV7-3; no clear D. V was pared by 5 bases and J by 1 base, with 7 bases between. The CDR3 contains 13 residues. Germline values: CDR1 SGHTA, CDR2 FQGTGA. As DNA, the CDR3 is TGTGCCAGCAGCAAAACAGGCACAGATACGCAGTATTTT. Translated, it gives CASSKTGTDTQYF.

The chain links TRBV5-1 to TRBJ2-2; D remains unclear. This CDR3 is built from 13 residues. CDR1 and CDR2 from the germline V gene are SGHRS and YFSETQ. The V end was cut by 4 bases, the J end by 5 bases, with 9 bases between. CDR3 sequence (DNA): TGCGCCAGCAGCAACGTAGGGACCGGGGAGCTGTTTTTT. Protein sequence: CASSNVGTGELFF.

The V and J genes are TRBV5-1 and TRBJ1-1; a possible D gene is TRBD1 (6 bases). The CDR3 length is 14 residues. Trimming left V 3 bases short and J 0 bases short, with 9 bases between. Germline V gene sequence: CDR1 SGHRS, CDR2 YFSETQ. CDR3 DNA: TGCGCCAGCAGCTCCGACAGGATGAACACTGAAGCTTTCTTT. This encodes CASSSDRMNTEAFF. The full variable domain, with the rest looked up from reference TRBV5-1 and TRBJ1-1, is KAGVTQTPRYLIKTRGQQVTLSCSPISGHRSVSWYQQTPGQGLQFLFEYFSETQRNKGNFPGRFSGRQFSNSRSEMNVSTLELGDSALYLCASSSDRMNTEAFFGQGTRLTVV.

The chain is built from TRBV5-6 and TRBJ1-2; no clear D gene. The CDR3 runs to 16 residues. Trimming took off 1 base at V and 5 bases at J, with 18 bases between the two ends. Germline V gene sequence: CDR1 SGHDT, CDR2 YYEEEE. The CDR3: CASSLWQYSMTYGYTF. In DNA, the CDR3 is TGTGCCAGCAGCTTGTGGCAGTACAGCATGACTTATGGCTACACCTTC.

This CDR3 is CASSLAGSYNEQFF. DNA of the CDR3: TGTGCCAGCAGCTTAGCCGGTTCCTACAATGAGCAGTTCTTC. The genes are TRBV7-2 and TRBJ2-1; D unresolved. CDR3 length: 14 residues. Germline CDR1 SGHTA, CDR2 FQGNSA. Deletions cut 0 bases from V and 1 base from J, with 4 bases between.

CDR3 in amino acids: CASSLEANPGYGYTF. CDR3 nucleotide sequence: TGTGCCAGCAGCTTAGAAGCCAACCCCGGGTATGGCTACACCTTC. The rearrangement links TRBV11-2 to TRBJ1-2; unclear D gene. Germline CDR1 SGHAT, CDR2 FQNNGV. CDR3 size: 15 residues. With 0 bases removed from V and 5 bases from J, the gap between germline ends came to 13 bases.

This chain joins TRBV29-1 and TRBJ2-1; no definite D call. Looked up from germline, CDR1 is SQVTM and CDR2 is ANQGSEA. The CDR3 sequence is 14 residues long. Trimming removed 6 bases at V and 9 bases at J, with 21 bases between. CDR3 in DNA: TGCAGCGTGGGAATACCCTTATTAGTAGGTGAGCAGTTCTTC. Its translation: CSVGIPLLVGEQFF.

The chain has TRBV2 and TRBJ1-1; no reliable D call. This CDR3 region has 12 residues. The germline V gene has CDR1 SNHLY and CDR2 FYNNEI. Trimming removed 8 bases from V and 3 bases from J, with 10 bases in between. The CDR3 here is CASSHSDTEAFF. The CDR3 DNA is TGTGCCAGCTCCCACTCGGACACTGAAGCTTTCTTT.

As regards this clone: An end of the junction does not agree with germline; a read error may underlie this. The chain is built from TRBV2 and TRBJ1-2; D is uncertain. This CDR3 has 14 residues. CDR1 and CDR2 (germline): SNHLY, FYNNEI. CDR3 coding DNA: TGTGCCAGCAGCGGCCCAGGTGCTAACTATGGCTACACCTTT. This codes for CASSGPGANYGYTF.

The table lists this clone with a few counts. J is TRBJ1-6 and V is TRBV6-1, with D maybe TRBD1 (6 bases). V was pared by 7 bases and J by 8 bases, with 15 bases between. The CDR3 length is 14 residues. Germline CDR1 is MNHNS and CDR2 is SASEGT. In DNA, the CDR3 is TGTGCCAGCAATGCGTGGGCAGGGGATTCACCCCTCCACTTT. It codes for CASNAWAGDSPLHF.

The rearrangement joins TRBV19 to TRBJ2-7; D is possibly TRBD1 or TRBD2 (5 bases each). This CDR3 is 13 amino acids long. The germline V and J ends were trimmed by 4 bases and 5 bases, with 12 bases remaining between them. Germline loops: CDR1 LNHDA, CDR2 SQIVND (reference sequence). The CDR3: CASSTRVGDEQYV. The CDR3 region has the DNA TGTGCCAGTAGTACCCGGGTGGGGGACGAGCAGTACGTC.

CDR3 DNA: TGTGCCAGCAGCCGCTTGACACCTGGGTTGAAAAAACTGTTTTTT. Translating it yields CASSRLTPGLKKLFF. The chain carries TRBV27 and TRBJ1-4; no clear D. V lost 6 bases and J 9 bases, leaving 20 bases between the germline ends. The CDR3 spans 15 residues. Germline CDR1 MNHEY, CDR2 SMNVEV (reference sequence).

The rearrangement joins TRBV6-5 to TRBJ2-5, with TRBD1 matching over 10 bases. This CDR3 has 16 amino acids. Per germline, CDR1 MNHEY and CDR2 SVGAGI. The V segment lost 2 bases and the J segment 4 bases; nucleotides outside the gene matches: 7. The DNA of the CDR3 is TGTGCCAGCAGTTACCGGGACAGGGGAGGATCAGAGACCCAGTACTTC. Its protein product is CASSYRDRGGSETQYF.

The rearrangement links TRBV5-1 to TRBJ2-3; 7 bases agree with TRBD2. The V gene's germline CDR1 is SGHRS and CDR2 YFSETQ. This CDR3 comprises 15 residues. Losses at the gene ends were 0 bases for V and 3 bases for J; bases not matched to a gene: 4. The CDR3, as DNA: TGCGCCAGCAGCTTGGAGGGCGGGGGAACAGATACGCAGTATTTT. It translates to CASSLEGGGTDTQYF. The full variable domain, completed using reference TRBV5-1 and TRBJ2-3, is KAGVTQTPRYLIKTRGQQVTLSCSPISGHRSVSWYQQTPGQGLQFLFEYFSETQRNKGNFPGRFSGRQFSNSRSEMNVSTLELGDSALYLCASSLEGGGTDTQYFGPGTRLTVL.

The genes are TRBV7-8 and TRBJ2-1, with TRBD2 matching 8 bases. The CDR3 covers 15 residues. Germline values: CDR1 SGHVS, CDR2 FQNEAQ. J was trimmed by 9 bases and V by 0 bases; bases with no gene match: 7. The CDR3 loop is CASSLAAGAGAEQFF. CDR3 nucleotide sequence: TGTGCCAGCAGCTTAGCGGCCGGAGCGGGGGCTGAGCAGTTCTTC.

The chain combines TRBV4-1 with TRBJ2-3; D unresolved. Germline CDR1 and CDR2: MGHRA and YSYEKL. V was shortened by 2 bases and J by 14 bases, with 20 bases between the two germline ends. The CDR3 is 14 amino acids. In nucleotides, the CDR3 is TGCGCCAGCAGCCAATGGCACCTGGCCATCCCGGCGTATTTT. Encoded protein: CASSQWHLAIPAYF.